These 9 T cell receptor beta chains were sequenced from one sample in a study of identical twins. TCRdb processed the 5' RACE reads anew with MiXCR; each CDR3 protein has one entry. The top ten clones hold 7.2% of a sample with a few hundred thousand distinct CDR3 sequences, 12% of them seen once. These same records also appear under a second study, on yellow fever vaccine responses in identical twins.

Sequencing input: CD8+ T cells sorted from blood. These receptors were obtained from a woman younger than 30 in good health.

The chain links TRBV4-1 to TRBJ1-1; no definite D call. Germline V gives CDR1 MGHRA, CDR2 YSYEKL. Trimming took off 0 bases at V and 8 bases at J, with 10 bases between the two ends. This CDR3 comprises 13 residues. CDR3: CASSQDREIEAFF. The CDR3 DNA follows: TGCGCCAGCAGCCAAGATCGAGAAATCGAAGCTTTCTTT.

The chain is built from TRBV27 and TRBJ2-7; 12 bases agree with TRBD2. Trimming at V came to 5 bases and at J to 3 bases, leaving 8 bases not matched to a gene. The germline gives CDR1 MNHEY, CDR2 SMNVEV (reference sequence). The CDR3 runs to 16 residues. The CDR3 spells CASSPKLAGGLYEQYF. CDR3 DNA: TGTGCCAGCAGTCCCAAACTAGCGGGAGGCCTCTACGAGCAGTACTTC.

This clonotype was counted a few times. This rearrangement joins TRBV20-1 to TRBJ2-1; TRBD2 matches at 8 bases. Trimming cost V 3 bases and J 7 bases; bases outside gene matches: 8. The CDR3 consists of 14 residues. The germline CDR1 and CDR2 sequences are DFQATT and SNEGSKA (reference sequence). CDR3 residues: CSARPSGYPNEQFF. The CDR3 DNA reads TGCAGTGCTAGGCCTAGCGGGTATCCTAATGAGCAGTTCTTC.

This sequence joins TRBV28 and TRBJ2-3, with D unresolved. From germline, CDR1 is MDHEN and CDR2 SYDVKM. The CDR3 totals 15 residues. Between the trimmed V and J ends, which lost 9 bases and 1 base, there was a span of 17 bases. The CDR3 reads CASLGALVGTDTQYF. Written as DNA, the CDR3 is TGTGCCAGTCTAGGCGCGCTAGTCGGCACAGATACGCAGTATTTT.

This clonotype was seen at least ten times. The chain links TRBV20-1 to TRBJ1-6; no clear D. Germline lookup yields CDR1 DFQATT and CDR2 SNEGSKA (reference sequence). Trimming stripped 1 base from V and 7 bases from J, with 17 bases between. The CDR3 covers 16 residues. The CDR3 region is CSARGSDFPWNSPLHF. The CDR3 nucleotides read TGCAGTGCTAGAGGTTCGGATTTCCCTTGGAATTCACCCCTCCACTTT.

CDR3: CSAPQLAGGQGTDTQYF. The DNA for the CDR3 is TGCAGTGCCCCCCAGCTAGCGGGGGGGCAGGGGACAGATACGCAGTATTTT. V usage is TRBV20-1 and J usage is TRBJ2-3, with TRBD2 matching 12 bases. Germline V gene lookup returns CDR1 DFQATT and CDR2 SNEGSKA (reference sequence). CDR3 length: 17 residues. Losses at the gene ends were 6 bases for V and 3 bases for J; bases not matched to a gene: 13.

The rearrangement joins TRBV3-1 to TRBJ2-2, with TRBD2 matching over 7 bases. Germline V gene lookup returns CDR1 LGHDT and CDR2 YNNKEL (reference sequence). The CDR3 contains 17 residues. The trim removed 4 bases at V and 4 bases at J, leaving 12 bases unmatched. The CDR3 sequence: CASSPPLAGDGTGELFF. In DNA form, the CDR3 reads TGTGCCAGCAGCCCACCCTTGGCGGGAGATGGCACCGGGGAGCTGTTTTTT.

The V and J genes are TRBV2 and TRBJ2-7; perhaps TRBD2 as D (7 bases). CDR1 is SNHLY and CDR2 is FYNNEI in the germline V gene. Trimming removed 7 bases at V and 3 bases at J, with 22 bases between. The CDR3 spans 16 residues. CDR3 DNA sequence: TGTGCCAGCACCGAGGGGCGGGGGCCCACTCTCTACGAGCAGTACGTC. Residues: CASTEGRGPTLYEQYV.

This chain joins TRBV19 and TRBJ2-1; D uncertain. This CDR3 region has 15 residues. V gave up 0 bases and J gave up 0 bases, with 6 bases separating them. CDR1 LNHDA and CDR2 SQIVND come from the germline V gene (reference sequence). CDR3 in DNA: TGTGCCAGTAGTATAGACCAGAGCTCCTACAATGAGCAGTTCTTC. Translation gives CASSIDQSSYNEQFF.